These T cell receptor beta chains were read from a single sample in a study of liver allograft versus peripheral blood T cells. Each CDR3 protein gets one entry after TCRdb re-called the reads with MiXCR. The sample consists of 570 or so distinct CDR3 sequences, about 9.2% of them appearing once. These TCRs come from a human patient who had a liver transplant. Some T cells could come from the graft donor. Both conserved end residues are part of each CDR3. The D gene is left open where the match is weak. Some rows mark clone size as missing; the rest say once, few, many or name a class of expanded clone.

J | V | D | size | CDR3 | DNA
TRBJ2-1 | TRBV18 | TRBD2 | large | CASSGGRGDYSEQFF | TGTGCCAGCTCGGGAGGGCGAGGGGACTACAGTGAGCAGTTCTTC
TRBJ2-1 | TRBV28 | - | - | CASSATRSGWRPNEQFF | TGTGCCAGCAGTGCAACCCGGAGCGGGTGGCGGCCCAATGAGCAGTTCTTC
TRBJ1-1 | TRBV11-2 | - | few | CASASQGNTEAFF | TGTGCCAGCGCATCTCAGGGGAACACTGAAGCTTTCTTT
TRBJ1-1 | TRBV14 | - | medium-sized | CASSRGSYNTEAFF | TGTGCCAGCAGCCGCGGGAGTTATAACACTGAAGCTTTCTTT
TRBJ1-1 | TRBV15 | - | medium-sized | CATSRDRSYEAFF | TGTGCCACCAGCAGAGATCGGAGTTATGAAGCTTTCTTT
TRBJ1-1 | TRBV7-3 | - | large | CASSLAGTLNTEAFF | TGTGCCAGCAGCTTAGCTGGGACATTGAACACTGAAGCTTTCTTT
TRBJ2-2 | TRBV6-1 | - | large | CASSENWGYEGTGELFF | TGTGCCAGCAGTGAAAATTGGGGATACGAGGGAACCGGGGAGCTGTTTTTT
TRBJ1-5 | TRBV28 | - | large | CASSWLQPQHF | TGTGCCAGCAGTTGGCTTCAGCCCCAGCATTTT
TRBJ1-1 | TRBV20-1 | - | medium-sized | CSIGGRDTEAFF | TGCAGTATAGGGGGACGGGACACTGAAGCTTTCTTT
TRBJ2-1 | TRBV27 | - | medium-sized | CASSFSVYNEQFF | TGTGCCAGCAGTTTTAGCGTCTACAATGAGCAGTTCTTC